These T cell receptor beta chains were read from a single sample in a study of blood T cells in healthy people across ages. Via MiXCR, TCRdb re-called the 5' RACE reads, giving one row per CDR3 protein. The sample holds about 670,000 distinct CDR3 sequences, 45% to 60% seen once. Sequences were obtained from blood. The receptor source for this set is a woman of 80 years or more in good health. Each CDR3 is given with its conserved first and last residue. A D gene is named only where the DNA matches it firmly. Where a row states a size, it is once, few, many or the class of an expanded clone; other rows omit it.

clone size: NA
J gene: TRBJ2-1
D gene: TRBD2
V gene: TRBV5-5
CDR3 protein: CASSLASGRRGFF
CDR3 DNA: TGTGCCAGCAGCTTGGCTAGCGGGAGACGTGGGTTCTTC

clone size: many
J gene: TRBJ2-7
D gene: TRBD2
V gene: TRBV6-2/TRBV6-3
CDR3 protein: CASSQGFGGLATYEQYF
CDR3 DNA: TGTGCCAGCAGTCAAGGGTTCGGGGGACTAGCCACCTACGAGCAGTACTTC

clone size: few
J gene: TRBJ1-1
D gene: TRBD1
V gene: TRBV5-4
CDR3 protein: CASIRSVGRGTEAFF
CDR3 DNA: TGTGCCAGCATTCGTTCCGTAGGCAGGGGGACTGAAGCTTTCTTT

clone size: many
J gene: TRBJ2-1
D gene: NA
V gene: TRBV4-2
CDR3 protein: CASSQEPFPSSYNEQFF
CDR3 DNA: TGTGCCAGCAGCCAAGAGCCGTTTCCCAGCTCCTACAATGAGCAGTTCTTC

clone size: NA
J gene: TRBJ2-7
D gene: TRBD1
V gene: TRBV10-3
CDR3 protein: CAINPGTDSYEQYF
CDR3 DNA: TGTGCCATCAATCCCGGGACAGACAGCTACGAGCAGTACTTC

clone size: NA
J gene: TRBJ2-7
D gene: NA
V gene: TRBV29-1
CDR3 protein: CSVAEPGISYEQYF
CDR3 DNA: TGCAGCGTTGCTGAACCAGGGATCTCCTACGAGCAGTACTTC

clone size: many
J gene: TRBJ1-2
D gene: NA
V gene: TRBV20-1
CDR3 protein: CSAHPPQGDYGYTF
CDR3 DNA: TGCAGTGCTCACCCCCCGCAGGGTGACTATGGCTACACCTTC

clone size: once
J gene: TRBJ2-6
D gene: NA
V gene: TRBV25-1
CDR3 protein: CASSARPKGLLPDSGANVLTF
CDR3 DNA: TGTGCCAGCAGTGCCCGCCCGAAAGGGCTTTTACCAGACTCTGGGGCCAACGTCCTGACTTTC

clone size: NA
J gene: TRBJ2-1
D gene: TRBD2
V gene: TRBV3-1
CDR3 protein: CASSPLAGKTGGQFF
CDR3 DNA: TGTGCCAGCAGCCCGCTAGCGGGAAAGACGGGAGGGCAGTTCTTC

clone size: NA
J gene: TRBJ2-7
D gene: NA
V gene: TRBV20-1
CDR3 protein: CSAWALGHQVNNEQYF
CDR3 DNA: TGCAGTGCTTGGGCCCTCGGTCACCAGGTTAACAATGAGCAGTACTTC

clone size: NA
J gene: TRBJ2-7
D gene: NA
V gene: TRBV20-1
CDR3 protein: CSASHVAYEQYF
CDR3 DNA: TGCAGTGCTTCCCACGTAGCCTACGAGCAGTACTTC

clone size: many
J gene: TRBJ2-5
D gene: NA
V gene: TRBV12-3/TRBV12-4
CDR3 protein: CASSLGRRTWETQYF
CDR3 DNA: TGTGCCAGCAGTCTTGGACGGCGGACGTGGGAGACCCAGTACTTC

clone size: NA
J gene: TRBJ2-1
D gene: NA
V gene: TRBV27
CDR3 protein: CASSPDGGSYNEQFF
CDR3 DNA: TGTGCCAGCAGCCCAGACGGGGGATCCTACAATGAGCAGTTCTTC

clone size: NA
J gene: TRBJ2-2
D gene: NA
V gene: TRBV3-1
CDR3 protein: CASSPLAGGVGELFF
CDR3 DNA: TGTGCCAGCAGCCCCTTGGCAGGGGGGGTCGGGGAGCTGTTTTTT

clone size: NA
J gene: TRBJ2-5
D gene: TRBD1
V gene: TRBV4-3
CDR3 protein: CASSTRTGGGETQYF
CDR3 DNA: TGCGCCAGCAGCACTCGGACAGGGGGAGGGGAGACCCAGTACTTC

clone size: few
J gene: TRBJ1-6
D gene: NA
V gene: TRBV3-1
CDR3 protein: CASSPYYRSSSDSPLHF
CDR3 DNA: TGTGCCAGCAGCCCATATTACAGATCCTCGTCGGATTCACCCCTCCACTTT

clone size: few
J gene: TRBJ1-6
D gene: NA
V gene: TRBV12-3/TRBV12-4
CDR3 protein: CASSLGLDSPLHF
CDR3 DNA: TGTGCCAGCAGTTTGGGATTGGATTCACCCCTCCACTTT

clone size: NA
J gene: TRBJ1-2
D gene: NA
V gene: TRBV29-1
CDR3 protein: CSVEGQAIAGYTF
CDR3 DNA: TGCAGCGTTGAAGGACAGGCTATCGCTGGCTACACCTTC

clone size: few
J gene: TRBJ1-1
D gene: TRBD1
V gene: TRBV7-9
CDR3 protein: CASSLTTGGGYTEAFF
CDR3 DNA: TGTGCCAGCAGCTTAACCACAGGGGGCGGGTACACTGAAGCTTTCTTT

clone size: NA
J gene: TRBJ2-7
D gene: NA
V gene: TRBV27
CDR3 protein: CASSFPQGEQYF
CDR3 DNA: TGTGCCAGCAGTTTTCCCCAAGGCGAGCAGTACTTC

clone size: NA
J gene: TRBJ1-1
D gene: NA
V gene: TRBV7-9
CDR3 protein: CTSSLIAGVTEAFF
CDR3 DNA: TGTACCAGCAGCTTGATAGCAGGGGTCACTGAAGCTTTCTTT

clone size: many
J gene: TRBJ2-3
D gene: NA
V gene: TRBV5-5
CDR3 protein: CASILGVDTDTQYF
CDR3 DNA: TGTGCCAGCATCCTAGGCGTAGACACAGATACGCAGTATTTT

clone size: once
J gene: TRBJ2-3
D gene: TRBD1
V gene: TRBV20-1
CDR3 protein: CSARPGTGGMDTQYF
CDR3 DNA: TGCAGTGCTCGCCCCGGGACAGGGGGCATGGATACGCAGTATTTT

clone size: many
J gene: TRBJ2-7
D gene: NA
V gene: TRBV4-1
CDR3 protein: CASSQVAVGEQYF
CDR3 DNA: TGCGCCAGCAGCCAAGTAGCGGTTGGGGAGCAGTACTTC

clone size: many
J gene: TRBJ1-2
D gene: NA
V gene: TRBV20-1
CDR3 protein: CSARRLEAAGKANYGYTF
CDR3 DNA: TGCAGTGCTAGAAGGCTAGAGGCAGCGGGCAAGGCTAACTATGGCTACACCTTC

clone size: few
J gene: TRBJ2-7
D gene: NA
V gene: TRBV12-3/TRBV12-4
CDR3 protein: CASSPRGDYEQYF
CDR3 DNA: TGTGCCAGCAGTCCGCGTGGGGACTACGAGCAGTACTTC

clone size: NA
J gene: TRBJ2-1
D gene: NA
V gene: TRBV6-4
CDR3 protein: CASSDQVSDEQFF
CDR3 DNA: TGTGCCAGCAGTGACCAGGTGTCCGATGAGCAGTTCTTC

clone size: many
J gene: TRBJ2-1
D gene: NA
V gene: TRBV28
CDR3 protein: CASTPSGANSYNEQFF
CDR3 DNA: TGTGCCAGCACCCCTTCGGGGGCAAACTCCTACAATGAGCAGTTCTTC

clone size: many
J gene: TRBJ2-3
D gene: TRBD2
V gene: TRBV14
CDR3 protein: CASSRRGGLAVRTDTQYF
CDR3 DNA: TGTGCCAGCAGCCGACGTGGGGGACTAGCGGTTCGCACAGATACGCAGTATTTT

clone size: many
J gene: TRBJ2-5
D gene: NA
V gene: TRBV12-3/TRBV12-4
CDR3 protein: CASSFQGIRSSTQYF
CDR3 DNA: TGTGCCAGCAGTTTCCAGGGGATCCGCTCTTCCACCCAGTACTTC

clone size: NA
J gene: TRBJ2-2
D gene: NA
V gene: TRBV12-5
CDR3 protein: CASGPSEALELFF
CDR3 DNA: TGTGCTAGTGGTCCCTCGGAAGCCCTGGAGCTGTTTTTT

clone size: many
J gene: TRBJ2-5
D gene: NA
V gene: TRBV3-1
CDR3 protein: CASAGALQETQYF
CDR3 DNA: TGTGCCAGCGCTGGGGCACTTCAAGAGACCCAGTACTTC

clone size: NA
J gene: TRBJ1-2
D gene: TRBD1
V gene: TRBV4-3
CDR3 protein: CASSQEEDRDYGYTF
CDR3 DNA: TGCGCCAGCAGCCAAGAGGAGGACAGGGACTATGGCTACACCTTC

clone size: NA
J gene: TRBJ2-5
D gene: TRBD1
V gene: TRBV28
CDR3 protein: CASSPQRDSQKTRYF
CDR3 DNA: TGTGCCAGCAGCCCCCAACGGGACAGCCAAAAGACCCGGTACTTC

clone size: NA
J gene: TRBJ2-1
D gene: TRBD2
V gene: TRBV6-5
CDR3 protein: CASSYVAGEYDEQFF
CDR3 DNA: TGTGCCAGCAGTTACGTAGCGGGAGAGTATGATGAGCAGTTCTTC

clone size: NA
J gene: TRBJ2-3
D gene: TRBD2
V gene: TRBV20-1
CDR3 protein: CSATGSGGVTDTQYF
CDR3 DNA: TGCAGTGCTACAGGCAGCGGGGGAGTCACAGATACGCAGTATTTT

clone size: NA
J gene: TRBJ2-4
D gene: NA
V gene: TRBV5-1
CDR3 protein: CASSLGPTADIQYF
CDR3 DNA: TGCGCCAGCAGCTTGGGCCCTACAGCGGACATTCAGTACTTC

clone size: NA
J gene: TRBJ2-5
D gene: NA
V gene: TRBV3-1
CDR3 protein: CASSLLEQETQYF
CDR3 DNA: TGTGCCAGCAGCCTCCTGGAGCAGGAGACCCAGTACTTC

clone size: many
J gene: TRBJ1-1
D gene: TRBD1
V gene: TRBV3-1
CDR3 protein: CASSQTNRGPTEAFF
CDR3 DNA: TGTGCCAGCAGCCAAACGAACAGGGGCCCCACTGAAGCTTTCTTT

clone size: NA
J gene: TRBJ1-5
D gene: NA
V gene: TRBV12-3/TRBV12-4
CDR3 protein: CASSPGGGGNQPQHF
CDR3 DNA: TGTGCCAGCAGCCCCGGGGGGGGCGGCAATCAGCCCCAGCATTTT

clone size: once
J gene: TRBJ2-1
D gene: NA
V gene: TRBV29-1
CDR3 protein: CSSQSRGSSYNEQFF
CDR3 DNA: TGCAGCTCACAGTCCCGGGGGTCGTCCTACAATGAGCAGTTCTTC

clone size: many
J gene: TRBJ2-3
D gene: NA
V gene: TRBV5-1
CDR3 protein: CASSPIGGTDTQYF
CDR3 DNA: TGCGCCAGCAGCCCCATCGGGGGCACAGATACGCAGTATTTT

clone size: few
J gene: TRBJ1-1
D gene: TRBD1
V gene: TRBV5-5
CDR3 protein: CASRRGTGGTEAFF
CDR3 DNA: TGTGCCAGCAGGAGGGGGACAGGGGGCACTGAAGCTTTCTTT

clone size: many
J gene: TRBJ2-3
D gene: NA
V gene: TRBV7-2
CDR3 protein: CASSLSFQGGGTDTQYF
CDR3 DNA: TGTGCCAGCAGCTTAAGTTTCCAGGGTGGGGGGACAGATACGCAGTATTTT

clone size: NA
J gene: TRBJ2-5
D gene: NA
V gene: TRBV5-6
CDR3 protein: CASSSFRVQTQYF
CDR3 DNA: TGTGCCAGCAGCTCGTTCCGAGTTCAGACCCAGTACTTC

clone size: NA
J gene: TRBJ1-4
D gene: NA
V gene: TRBV5-1
CDR3 protein: CASSFGGGKLFF
CDR3 DNA: TGCGCCAGCAGCTTCGGGGGGGGAAAACTGTTTTTT

clone size: NA
J gene: TRBJ2-1
D gene: NA
V gene: TRBV25-1
CDR3 protein: CASSSGSGTYNEQFF
CDR3 DNA: TGTGCCAGCAGTTCGGGTTCTGGGACCTACAATGAGCAGTTCTTC

clone size: many
J gene: TRBJ2-4
D gene: TRBD1
V gene: TRBV12-3/TRBV12-4
CDR3 protein: CASSLLGQVENIQYF
CDR3 DNA: TGTGCCAGCAGTTTACTCGGACAGGTGGAAAACATTCAGTACTTC

clone size: NA
J gene: TRBJ2-2
D gene: NA
V gene: TRBV27
CDR3 protein: CASSFLADTGELFF
CDR3 DNA: TGTGCCAGCAGTTTCCTAGCTGATACCGGGGAGCTGTTTTTT

clone size: many
J gene: TRBJ1-5
D gene: TRBD1
V gene: TRBV7-2
CDR3 protein: CASSRRRDRVHQPQHF
CDR3 DNA: TGTGCCAGCAGCCGGAGGAGGGACAGGGTTCATCAGCCCCAGCATTTT

clone size: many
J gene: TRBJ1-2
D gene: NA
V gene: TRBV7-9
CDR3 protein: CASTLAVVLNYGYTF
CDR3 DNA: TGTGCCAGCACCCTGGCGGTTGTCCTCAACTATGGCTACACCTTC

clone size: NA
J gene: TRBJ2-5
D gene: NA
V gene: TRBV6-1
CDR3 protein: CASLKQGETQYF
CDR3 DNA: TGTGCAAGCCTTAAGCAGGGGGAGACCCAGTACTTC

clone size: NA
J gene: TRBJ1-3
D gene: NA
V gene: TRBV6-6
CDR3 protein: CASSYGQGSRNTIYF
CDR3 DNA: TGTGCCAGCAGTTACGGCCAGGGTTCCAGAAACACCATATATTTT

clone size: many
J gene: TRBJ2-6
D gene: NA
V gene: TRBV28
CDR3 protein: CASKNSGANVLTF
CDR3 DNA: TGTGCCAGCAAAAACTCTGGGGCCAACGTCCTGACTTTC

clone size: NA
J gene: TRBJ2-5
D gene: NA
V gene: TRBV5-1
CDR3 protein: CASSLGKGETQYF
CDR3 DNA: TGCGCCAGCAGCTTGGGCAAGGGGGAGACCCAGTACTTC

clone size: NA
J gene: TRBJ2-7
D gene: TRBD2
V gene: TRBV6-6
CDR3 protein: CVSSRDSGRNEQYF
CDR3 DNA: TGTGTCAGCAGCAGGGACAGCGGGAGGAATGAGCAGTACTTC

clone size: few
J gene: TRBJ1-1
D gene: TRBD1
V gene: TRBV2
CDR3 protein: CASRPTGGKNTEAFF
CDR3 DNA: TGTGCCAGCAGACCGACAGGGGGTAAGAACACTGAAGCTTTCTTT